The clone carrying this TCR beta chain occurred a few times. Antigen unknown. This entry comes from a study of T-cell memory formation after mild COVID-19. The study's findings and limits: Some SARS-CoV-2-responding clones were already detected in memory before infection.

TCRdb used MiXCR to reprocess the 5' RACE reads, holding one entry per CDR3 protein. The sample has a few hundred thousand distinct CDR3 sequences, about 15% seen once. Trimming removed 4 bases from V and 2 bases from J, with 11 bases in between. There are 13 residues in the CDR3. Germline assignment: CDR1 DFQATT and CDR2 SNEGSKA (reference sequence). The sequenced material came from PBMCs or a T cell subset sorted from them (not recorded which). V usage is TRBV20-1 and J usage is TRBJ2-5; D is ambiguous. This TCR was sampled from a man between 18 and 29 years old who had mild COVID-19 (a few samples of this study predate the infection). Cell type and time point are not known. The CDR3 DNA reads as TGCAGTGCTAAATACCAACCACAAGAGACCCAGTACTTC. Its translation: CSAKYQPQETQYF.